This record covers a single TCR beta chain. This sample is part of a study of T cell responses to AZD1222 COVID-19 vaccine. The CDR3 has 11 residues. The V gene lost 3 bases and the J gene lost 6 bases, with 2 bases spanning the gap. Germline CDR1 LNHDA, CDR2 SQIVND (reference sequence). The repertoire was sequenced with immunoSEQ multiplex PCR; TCRdb's copy has only in-frame clones and lacks some. In the table there are about 200,000 clones, 85% to 95% of which are singletons. The rearrangement links TRBV19 to TRBJ2-2; D not certain. The sequence derives from an adult who received the MenACWY meningococcal vaccine as a control. This specimen consisted of peripheral blood, obtained 28 days after the second dose of the MenACWY control vaccine. The CDR3: CASSIPGELFF. CDR3 in DNA: TGTGCCAGTAGTATCCCCGGGGAGCTGTTTTTT.